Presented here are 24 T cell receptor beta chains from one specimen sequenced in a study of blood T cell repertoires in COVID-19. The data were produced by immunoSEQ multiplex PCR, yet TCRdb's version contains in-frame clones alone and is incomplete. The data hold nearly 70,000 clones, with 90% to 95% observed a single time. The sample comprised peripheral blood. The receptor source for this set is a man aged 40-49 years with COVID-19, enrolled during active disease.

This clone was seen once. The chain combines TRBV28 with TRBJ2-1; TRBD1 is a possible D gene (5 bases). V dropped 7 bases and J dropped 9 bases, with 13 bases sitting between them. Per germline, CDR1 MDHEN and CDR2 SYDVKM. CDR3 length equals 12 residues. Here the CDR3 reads CASTQQATEQFF. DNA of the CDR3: TGTGCCAGCACCCAACAGGCGACTGAGCAGTTCTTC.

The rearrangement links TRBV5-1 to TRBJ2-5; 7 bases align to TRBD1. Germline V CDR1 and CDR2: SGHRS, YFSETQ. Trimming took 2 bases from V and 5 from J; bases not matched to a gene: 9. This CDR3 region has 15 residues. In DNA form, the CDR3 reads TGCGCCAGCAGCTTCTGGACAGGTATTGAGGAGACCCAGTACTTC. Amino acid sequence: CASSFWTGIEETQYF.

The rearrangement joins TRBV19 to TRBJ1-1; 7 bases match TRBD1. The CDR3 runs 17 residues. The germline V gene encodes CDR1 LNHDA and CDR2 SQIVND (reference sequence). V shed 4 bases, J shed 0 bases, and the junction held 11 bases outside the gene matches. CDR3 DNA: TGTGCCAGTAGTACCCGTCTTTGGGACAGATTGAACACTGAAGCTTTCTTT. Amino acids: CASSTRLWDRLNTEAFF.

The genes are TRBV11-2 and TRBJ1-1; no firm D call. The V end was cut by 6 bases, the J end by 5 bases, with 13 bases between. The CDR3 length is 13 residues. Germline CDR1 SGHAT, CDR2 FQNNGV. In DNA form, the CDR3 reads TGTGCCAGCAGAGGAATTCGAGGGACTGAAGCTTTCTTT. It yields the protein CASRGIRGTEAFF.

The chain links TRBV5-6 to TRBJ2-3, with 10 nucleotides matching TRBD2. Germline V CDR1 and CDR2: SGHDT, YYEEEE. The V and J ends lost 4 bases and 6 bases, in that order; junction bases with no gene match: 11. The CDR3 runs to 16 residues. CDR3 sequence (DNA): TGTGCCAGCAGCACAGCTAGCGGGGGCCTCGTGGATACGCAGTATTTT. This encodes CASSTASGGLVDTQYF.

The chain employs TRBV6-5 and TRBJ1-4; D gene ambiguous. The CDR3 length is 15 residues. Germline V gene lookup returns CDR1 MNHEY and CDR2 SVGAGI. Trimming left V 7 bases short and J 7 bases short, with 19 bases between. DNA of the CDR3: TGTGCCAGCAACACAAGAGGGAGCAGAGCTGAAAAACTGTTTTTT. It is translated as CASNTRGSRAEKLFF.

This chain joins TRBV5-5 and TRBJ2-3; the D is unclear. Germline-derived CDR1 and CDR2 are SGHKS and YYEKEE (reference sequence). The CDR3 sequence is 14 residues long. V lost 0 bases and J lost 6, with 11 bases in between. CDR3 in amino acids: CASSLAWPPDTQYF. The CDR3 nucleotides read TGTGCCAGCAGCTTGGCCTGGCCCCCGGATACGCAGTATTTT.

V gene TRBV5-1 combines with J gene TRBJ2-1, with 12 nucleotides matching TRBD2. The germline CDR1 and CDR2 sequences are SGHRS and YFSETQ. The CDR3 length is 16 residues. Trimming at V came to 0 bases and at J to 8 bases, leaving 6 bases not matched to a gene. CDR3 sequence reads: CASSLAPSGGAYEQFF. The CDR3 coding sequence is TGCGCCAGCAGCTTGGCCCCTAGCGGGGGGGCATATGAGCAGTTCTTC.

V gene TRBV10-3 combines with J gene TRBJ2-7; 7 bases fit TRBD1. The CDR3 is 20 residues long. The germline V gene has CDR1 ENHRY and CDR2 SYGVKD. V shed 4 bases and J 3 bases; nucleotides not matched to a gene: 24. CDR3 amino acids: CAISGSGTVTGSTNYYEQYF. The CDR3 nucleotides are TGTGCCATCAGTGGCTCCGGGACAGTAACAGGCAGTACAAACTACTACGAGCAGTACTTC.

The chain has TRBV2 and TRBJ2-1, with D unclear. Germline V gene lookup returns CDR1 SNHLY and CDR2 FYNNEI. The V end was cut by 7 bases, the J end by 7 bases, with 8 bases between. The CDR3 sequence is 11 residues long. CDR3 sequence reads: CASNFLNEQFF. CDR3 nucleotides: TGTGCCAGCAATTTTTTAAATGAGCAGTTCTTC.

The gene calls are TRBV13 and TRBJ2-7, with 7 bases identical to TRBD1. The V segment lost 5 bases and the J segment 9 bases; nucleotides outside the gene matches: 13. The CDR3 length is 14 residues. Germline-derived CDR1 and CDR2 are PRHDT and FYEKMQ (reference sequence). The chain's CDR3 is CASSRIGQAVGQYF. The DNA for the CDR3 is TGTGCCAGCAGCCGAATCGGACAGGCCGTAGGGCAGTACTTC.

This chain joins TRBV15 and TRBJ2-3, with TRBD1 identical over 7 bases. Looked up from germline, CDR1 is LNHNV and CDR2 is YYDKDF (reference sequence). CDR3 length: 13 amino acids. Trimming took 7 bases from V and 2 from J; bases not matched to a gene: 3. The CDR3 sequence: CATTGTATDTQYF. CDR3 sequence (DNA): TGTGCCACCACCGGGACAGCCACAGATACGCAGTATTTT.

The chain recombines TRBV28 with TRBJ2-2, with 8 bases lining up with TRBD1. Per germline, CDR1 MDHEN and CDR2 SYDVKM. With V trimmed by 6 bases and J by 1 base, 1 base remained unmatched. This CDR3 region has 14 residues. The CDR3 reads CASRGTGNTGELFF. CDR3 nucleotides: TGTGCCAGCAGGGGGACAGGGAACACCGGGGAGCTGTTTTTT.

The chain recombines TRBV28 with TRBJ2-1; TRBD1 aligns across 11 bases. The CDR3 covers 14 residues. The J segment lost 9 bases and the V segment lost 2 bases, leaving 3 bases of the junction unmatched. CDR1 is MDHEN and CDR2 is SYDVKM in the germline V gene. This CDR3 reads CASSLGQGAGEQFF. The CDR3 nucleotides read TGTGCCAGCAGTTTAGGACAGGGGGCAGGTGAGCAGTTCTTC.

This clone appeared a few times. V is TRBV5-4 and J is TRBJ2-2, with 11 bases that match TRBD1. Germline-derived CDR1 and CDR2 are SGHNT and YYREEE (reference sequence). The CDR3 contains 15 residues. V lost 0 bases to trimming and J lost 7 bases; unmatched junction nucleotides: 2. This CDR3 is CASSLVGQGDGELFF. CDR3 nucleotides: TGTGCCAGCAGCTTGGTGGGACAGGGGGACGGGGAGCTGTTTTTT.

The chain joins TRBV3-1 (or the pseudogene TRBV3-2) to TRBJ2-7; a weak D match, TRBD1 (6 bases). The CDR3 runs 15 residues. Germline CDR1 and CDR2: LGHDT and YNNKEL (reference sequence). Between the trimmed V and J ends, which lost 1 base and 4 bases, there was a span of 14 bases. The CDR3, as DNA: TGTGCCAGCAGCCAAGCGCCGGGACAATCATACGAGCAGTACTTC. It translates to CASSQAPGQSYEQYF.

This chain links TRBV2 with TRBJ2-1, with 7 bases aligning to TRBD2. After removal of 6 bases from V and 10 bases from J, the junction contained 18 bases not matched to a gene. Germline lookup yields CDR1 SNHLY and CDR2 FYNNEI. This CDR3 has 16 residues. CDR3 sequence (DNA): TGTGCCAGCAGCTCTAGTTTCGGCGGGGGAATCGAGGAGCAGTTCTTC. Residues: CASSSSFGGGIEEQFF. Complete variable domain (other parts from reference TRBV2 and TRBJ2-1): EPEVTQTPSHQVTQMGQEVILRCVPISNHLYFYWYRQILGQKVEFLVSFYNNEISEKSEIFDDQFSVERPDGSNFTLKIRSTKLEDSAMYFCASSSSFGGGIEEQFFGPGTRLTVL.

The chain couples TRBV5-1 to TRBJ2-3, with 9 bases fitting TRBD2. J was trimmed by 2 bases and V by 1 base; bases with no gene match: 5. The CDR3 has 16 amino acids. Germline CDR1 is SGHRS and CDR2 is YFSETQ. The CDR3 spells CASSLWASGDTDTQYF. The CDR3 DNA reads TGCGCCAGCAGCTTGTGGGCTAGCGGGGACACAGATACGCAGTATTTT.

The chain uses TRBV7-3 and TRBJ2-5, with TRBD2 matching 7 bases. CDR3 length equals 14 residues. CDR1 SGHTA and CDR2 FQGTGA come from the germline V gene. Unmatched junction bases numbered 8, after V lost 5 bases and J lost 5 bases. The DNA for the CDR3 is TGTGCCAGCAGCCAGAACGGGGGGTCGGAGACCCAGTACTTC. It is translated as CASSQNGGSETQYF.

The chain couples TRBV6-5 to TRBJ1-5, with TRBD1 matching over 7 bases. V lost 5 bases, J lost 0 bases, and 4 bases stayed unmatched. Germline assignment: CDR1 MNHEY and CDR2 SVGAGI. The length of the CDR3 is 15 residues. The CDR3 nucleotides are TGTGCCAGCAGTCGGACAGGATATAGCAATCAGCCCCAGCATTTT. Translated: CASSRTGYSNQPQHF.

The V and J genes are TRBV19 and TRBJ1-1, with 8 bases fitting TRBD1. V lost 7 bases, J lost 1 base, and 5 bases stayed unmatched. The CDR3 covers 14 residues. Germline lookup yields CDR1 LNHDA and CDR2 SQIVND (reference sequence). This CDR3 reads CASTLTGANTEAFF. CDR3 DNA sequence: TGTGCCAGTACCCTGACAGGGGCGAACACTGAAGCTTTCTTT.

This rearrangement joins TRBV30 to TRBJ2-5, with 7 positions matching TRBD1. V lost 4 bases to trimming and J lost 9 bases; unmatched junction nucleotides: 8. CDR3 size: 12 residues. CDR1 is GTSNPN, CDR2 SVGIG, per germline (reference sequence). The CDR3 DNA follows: TGTGCCTGGACCTCAGGGGGACCGCCCCAGTACTTC. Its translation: CAWTSGGPPQYF.

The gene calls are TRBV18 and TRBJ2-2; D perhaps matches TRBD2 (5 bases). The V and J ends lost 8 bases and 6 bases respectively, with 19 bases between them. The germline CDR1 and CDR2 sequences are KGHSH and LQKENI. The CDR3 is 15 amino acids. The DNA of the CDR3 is TGTGCCAGCCGCTCGGCCGGCGGGTCCGCCGGGGAGCTGTTTTTT. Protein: CASRSAGGSAGELFF. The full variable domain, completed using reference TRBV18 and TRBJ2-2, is NAGVMQNPRHLVRRRGQEARLRCSPMKGHSHVYWYRQLPEEGLKFMVYLQKENIIDESGMPKERFSAEFPKEGPSILRIQQVVRGDSAAYFCASRSAGGSAGELFFGEGSRLTVL.

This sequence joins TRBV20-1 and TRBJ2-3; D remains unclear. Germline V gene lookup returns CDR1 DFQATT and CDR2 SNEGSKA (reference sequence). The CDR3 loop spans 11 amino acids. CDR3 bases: TGCCGGAGTCAACTGGGAGATACGCAGTATTTT. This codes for CRSQLGDTQYF.